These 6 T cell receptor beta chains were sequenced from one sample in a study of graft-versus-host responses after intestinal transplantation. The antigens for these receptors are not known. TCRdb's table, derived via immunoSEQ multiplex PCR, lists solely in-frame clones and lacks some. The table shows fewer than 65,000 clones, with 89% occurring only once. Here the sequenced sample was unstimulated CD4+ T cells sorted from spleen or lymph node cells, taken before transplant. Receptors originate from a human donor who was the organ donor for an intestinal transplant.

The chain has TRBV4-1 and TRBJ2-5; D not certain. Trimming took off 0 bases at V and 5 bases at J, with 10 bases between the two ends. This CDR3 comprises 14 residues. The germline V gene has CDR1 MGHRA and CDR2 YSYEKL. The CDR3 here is CASSQDPGRETQYF. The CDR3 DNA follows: TGCGCCAGCAGCCAAGATCCCGGCAGGGAGACCCAGTACTTC.

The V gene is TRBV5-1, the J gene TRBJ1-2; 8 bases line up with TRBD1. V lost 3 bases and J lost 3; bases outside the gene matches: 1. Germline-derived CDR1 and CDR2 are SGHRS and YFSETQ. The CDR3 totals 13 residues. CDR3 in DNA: TGCGCCAGCAGCTCGACAGGGGACTATGGCTACACCTTC. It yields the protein CASSSTGDYGYTF.

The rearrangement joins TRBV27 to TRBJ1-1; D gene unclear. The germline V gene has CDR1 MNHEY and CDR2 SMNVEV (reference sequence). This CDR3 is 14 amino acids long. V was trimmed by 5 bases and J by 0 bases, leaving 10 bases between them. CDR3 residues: CASSPGLMNTEAFF. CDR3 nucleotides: TGTGCCAGCAGTCCAGGCCTAATGAACACTGAAGCTTTCTTT.

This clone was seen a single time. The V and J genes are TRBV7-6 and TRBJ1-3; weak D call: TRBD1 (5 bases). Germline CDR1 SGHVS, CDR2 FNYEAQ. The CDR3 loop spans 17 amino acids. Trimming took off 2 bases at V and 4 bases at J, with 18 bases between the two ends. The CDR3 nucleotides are TGTGCCAGCAGCTTACTCCGGGGGACGGGGAAAGGAAACACCATATATTTT. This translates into CASSLLRGTGKGNTIYF.

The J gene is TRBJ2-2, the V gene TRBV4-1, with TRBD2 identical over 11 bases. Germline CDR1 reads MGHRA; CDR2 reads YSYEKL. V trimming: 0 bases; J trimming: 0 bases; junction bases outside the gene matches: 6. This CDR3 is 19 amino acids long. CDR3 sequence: CASSQELYSGRANTGELFF. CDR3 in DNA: TGCGCCAGCAGCCAAGAACTGTATAGCGGGAGGGCGAACACCGGGGAGCTGTTTTTT.

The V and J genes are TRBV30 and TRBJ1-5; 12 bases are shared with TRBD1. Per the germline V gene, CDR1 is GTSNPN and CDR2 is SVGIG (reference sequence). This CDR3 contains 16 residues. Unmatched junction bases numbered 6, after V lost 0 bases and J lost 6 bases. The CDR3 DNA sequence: TGTGCCTGGAGTGTACGGGGACAGGGGGCAGGTCAGCCCCAGCATTTT. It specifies CAWSVRGQGAGQPQHF.